What follows are 9 T cell receptor beta chains derived from one specimen sequenced in a study of cytomegalovirus exposure and HLA in healthy donors. Primers for the PCR totalled 60 Vbeta and 13 Jbeta. The repertoire was sequenced with immunoSEQ multiplex PCR; TCRdb's copy has only in-frame clones and lacks some. The profile covers 110,000 or so clones, with around 70% appearing a single time and roughly 4.2% taken by the ten largest. The sequencing sample was made of PBMCs. The receptors were sampled from a woman aged 40-49 years in good health and CMV-seropositive.

The chain recombines TRBV7-6 with TRBJ1-1, with 9 bases lining up with TRBD1. CDR1 SGHVS and CDR2 FNYEAQ come from the germline V gene. V was pared by 5 bases and J by 4 bases, with 17 bases of the junction left unmatched. This CDR3 is built from 18 residues. DNA for the CDR3: TGTGCCAGCAGCACTTATTCCGGGACAGGGTCGGGTGGCACTGAAGCTTTCTTT. As protein: CASSTYSGTGSGGTEAFF. The full variable domain, with the rest looked up from reference TRBV7-6 and TRBJ1-1, is GAGVSQSPRYKVTKRGQDVALRCDPISGHVSLYWYRQALGQGPEFLTYFNYEAQQDKSGLPNDRFSAERPEGSISTLTIQRTEQRDSAMYRCASSTYSGTGSGGTEAFFGQGTRLTVV.

For the CDR3, the DNA is TGTGCCAGCAGCGTATCTGCGGGACCTTCCTACGAGCAGTACTTC. The encoded protein is CASSVSAGPSYEQYF. The chain couples TRBV9 to TRBJ2-7, with D possibly being TRBD2 (6 bases). Trimming removed 1 base from V and 1 base from J, with 12 bases in between. This CDR3 has 15 amino acids. CDR1 SGDLS and CDR2 YYNGEE come from the germline V gene.

The chain employs TRBV15 and TRBJ1-2, with 11 bases lining up with TRBD1. Trimming removed 5 bases from V and 9 bases from J; junction bases left unmatched: 8. The CDR3 has 14 amino acids. Germline values: CDR1 LNHNV, CDR2 YYDKDF (reference sequence). CDR3 residues: CATSYGQGARSYTF. CDR3 nucleotide sequence: TGTGCCACCAGCTACGGACAGGGGGCGCGTAGCTACACCTTC.

The V and J genes are TRBV30 and TRBJ1-2; D call uncertain. V was trimmed by 3 bases and J by 9 bases, leaving 14 bases between them. CDR1 is GTSNPN and CDR2 is SVGIG in the germline V gene (reference sequence). This CDR3 region has 12 residues. CDR3 sequence: CAWSPNSVSYTF. The CDR3 coding sequence is TGTGCCTGGAGCCCAAACAGTGTCAGCTACACCTTC.

The chain links TRBV9 to TRBJ2-5, with 7 positions matching TRBD2. Germline-derived CDR1 and CDR2 are SGDLS and YYNGEE. The CDR3 totals 14 residues. J was trimmed by 2 bases and V by 0 bases; bases with no gene match: 1. For the CDR3, the DNA is TGTGCCAGCAGCGTAGGGGGACTACAAGAGACCCAGTACTTC. Protein product: CASSVGGLQETQYF.

The chain uses TRBV12-5 and TRBJ1-4; the match to TRBD1 covers 7 bases. CDR3 length equals 21 residues. From germline, CDR1 is LGHNT and CDR2 FRNRAP. The junction had 18 bases not matched to a gene; V was cut back by 0 bases and J by 2 bases. The CDR3 DNA reads as TGTGCTAGTGGTTTGGTCCCCTCTTTCTCAGGGGGTGGGTACACTAATGAAAAACTGTTTTTT. Translation gives CASGLVPSFSGGGYTNEKLFF.

V usage is TRBV29-1 and J usage is TRBJ1-1; 7 bases are shared with TRBD1. With 4 bases clipped from V and 0 bases from J, the junction kept 5 bases outside the gene matches. CDR1 is SQVTM and CDR2 is ANQGSEA in the germline V gene. This CDR3 is 14 amino acids long. In DNA form, the CDR3 reads TGCAGCGTTGTATTGACAGGGTTGAACACTGAAGCTTTCTTT. Translation gives CSVVLTGLNTEAFF. The full variable domain, its missing parts supplied by reference TRBV29-1 and TRBJ1-1, is SAVISQKPSRDICQRGTSLTIQCQVDSQVTMMFWYRQQPGQSLTLIATANQGSEATYESGFVIDKFPISRPNLTFSTLTVSNMSPEDSSIYLCSVVLTGLNTEAFFGQGTRLTVV.

The V and J genes are TRBV28 and TRBJ2-3; D is unresolved. V was pared by 2 bases and J by 4 bases, with 7 bases between. Germline CDR1 and CDR2: MDHEN and SYDVKM. This CDR3 contains 13 residues. The CDR3 DNA sequence: TGTGCCAGCAGTTTAGTTGAGGCAGATACGCAGTATTTT. Translated, it gives CASSLVEADTQYF.

This clone has only a few counts. The rearrangement links TRBV9 to TRBJ1-1, with D possibly matching TRBD1 (6 bases). The CDR3 is made up of 14 amino acids. V dropped 6 bases and J dropped 4 bases, with 16 bases sitting between them. Germline V CDR1 and CDR2: SGDLS, YYNGEE. CDR3: CASNGGGAGTEAFF. The CDR3 coding sequence is TGTGCCAGCAACGGCGGGGGCGCAGGCACTGAAGCTTTCTTT.